The rows below give T cell receptor beta chains drawn from one sample of a study of shared clonotypes between healthy human individuals. Clones were read by immunoSEQ multiplex PCR, and TCRdb kept only the in-frame ones, dropping some. This table has 550,000 to 750,000 clones, 92% appearing once. Specimen: naive CD8+ T cells sorted from blood. All receptors derive from a man aged 25 to 40 in good health. Both conserved end residues are part of each CDR3. Fields, in order: V gene, D gene, J gene, CDR3 protein, CDR3 DNA. A D gene is named only where the DNA matches it firmly.

TRBV14	TRBD1	TRBJ2-7	CASSQIHRGWNYEQYF	TGTGCCAGCAGCCAAATTCACAGGGGTTGGAACTACGAGCAGTACTTC
TRBV9	NA	TRBJ2-2	CASSEYTGELFF	TGTGCCAGCAGCGAATACACCGGGGAGCTGTTTTTT
TRBV2	NA	TRBJ1-5	CASSSWDFSNQPQHF	TGTGCCAGCAGTTCTTGGGACTTTAGCAATCAGCCCCAGCATTTT
TRBV6-5	NA	TRBJ2-1	CASSFPGTQQFF	TGTGCCAGCAGTTTCCCCGGGACTCAGCAGTTCTTC
TRBV5-1	TRBD2	TRBJ2-1	CASSLISGSFDEQFF	TGCGCCAGCAGCTTGATTAGCGGGAGTTTCGATGAGCAGTTCTTC
TRBV28	NA	TRBJ2-1	CASSDLRDSDNEQFF	TGTGCCAGCAGCGACCTCCGGGACTCGGACAATGAGCAGTTCTTC
TRBV6-5	NA	TRBJ2-7	CASSSSPDSYEQYF	TGTGCCAGCAGTTCTTCCCCCGACTCCTACGAGCAGTACTTC
TRBV6-5	NA	TRBJ1-1	CASRGNEDRPDGAFF	TGTGCCAGCCGGGGGAACGAAGACAGGCCCGATGGGGCTTTCTTT
TRBV28	TRBD2	TRBJ2-1	CASSFGTSGRGEQFF	TGTGCCAGCAGTTTTGGGACTAGCGGGAGAGGCGAGCAGTTCTTC
TRBV7-9	NA	TRBJ2-1	CASSSPRDYNEQFF	TGTGCCAGCAGCTCCCCCCGGGACTACAATGAGCAGTTCTTC
TRBV2	NA	TRBJ2-5	CASTAAHRLDLETQYF	TGTGCCAGCACGGCCGCCCACAGACTAGACTTGGAGACCCAGTACTTC
TRBV7-9	TRBD2	TRBJ2-5	CASSLLLAGVRETQYF	TGTGCCAGCAGCTTGCTCCTAGCGGGAGTGCGGGAGACCCAGTACTTC
TRBV2	NA	TRBJ1-1	CASSGNGAFF	TGTGCCAGCAGTGGTAACGGGGCTTTCTTT
TRBV7-9	NA	TRBJ2-7	CASSPPAPMYEQYF	TGTGCCAGCAGCCCCCCCGCCCCCATGTACGAGCAGTACTTC
TRBV30	NA	TRBJ2-7	CAWSVGAGPGSEQYF	TGTGCCTGGAGTGTAGGAGCAGGGCCCGGGTCCGAGCAGTACTTC
TRBV25-1	NA	TRBJ2-3	CASSGQDRHTQYF	TGTGCCAGCAGTGGGCAGGATCGGCATACGCAGTATTTT
TRBV29-1	NA	TRBJ2-2	CSVAGLNTGELFF	TGCAGCGTTGCTGGACTGAACACCGGGGAGCTGTTTTTT
TRBV10-2	TRBD2	TRBJ2-1	CASSDSGRTNEQFF	TGCGCCAGCAGTGATAGCGGGAGGACCAATGAGCAGTTCTTC
TRBV5-1	TRBD1	TRBJ2-7	CASSTPDRGDYEQYF	TGCGCCAGCAGCACACCTGACAGGGGCGACTACGAGCAGTACTTC
TRBV27	NA	TRBJ2-5	CASSSPGWTQYF	TGTGCCAGCAGTTCCCCGGGATGGACCCAGTACTTC
TRBV27	TRBD1	TRBJ1-2	CASSPGTDLRARYGYTF	TGTGCCAGCAGTCCCGGGACAGACCTCCGAGCGAGATATGGCTACACCTTC
TRBV27	NA	TRBJ2-1	CASSLKGYNEQFF	TGTGCCAGCAGTTTAAAAGGTTACAATGAGCAGTTCTTC